The T cell receptor beta chain under discussion was sequenced for a study of T cell repertoires in cytomegalovirus infection. Study details: Through public TCR beta signatures, both CMV infection and matching HLA type were indicated. Points from the study as a whole: CMV carriers having the relevant HLA were flagged by cumulative public TCR beta family frequency. HLA-C-restricted CMV-specific TCR beta clonotypes prevailed in the ex vivo response.

Trimming took off 0 bases at V and 5 bases at J, with 8 bases between the two ends. Germline CDR1 is SNHLY and CDR2 is FYNNEI. The CDR3 has 14 amino acids. As regards this clonotype: The antigen is undetermined.

TCRdb independently ran MiXCR on the reads; one entry per CDR3 protein. The sample has thousands of distinct CDR3 sequences, roughly half seen once. J is TRBJ1-5 and V is TRBV2, with unresolved D. This clonotype was obtained from a human donor in good health (CMV status not recorded). Some clones in this sample may be carry-over from other donors' samples. Sequencing was done on a sample of PBMCs, sequenced either directly or after in vitro stimulation (not recorded which). CDR3 coding DNA: TGTGCCAGCAGTGAAGCGGTGGGGTATCAGCCCCAGCATTTT. This translates into CASSEAVGYQPQHF.